The rows below give T cell receptor beta chains drawn from one sample of a study of cytomegalovirus exposure and HLA in healthy donors. This table comes from immunoSEQ multiplex PCR, and its TCRdb copy is limited to in-frame clones, with some not included. The profile shows tens of thousands of clones, about 70% of them singletons. The source material was PBMCs. The receptors derive from a man aged 30 to 45 in good health and CMV-seronegative. CDR3s include the opening cysteine and the closing phenylalanine or tryptophan.

j_call v_call cdr3_aa
TRBJ1-1 TRBV27 CASSEGMNTEAFF
TRBJ1-1 TRBV5-1 CASSTSGTLNTEAFF
TRBJ1-1 TRBV6-5 CASRTADTLREAFF
TRBJ1-5 TRBV4-1 CASSHRGTDNQPQHF
TRBJ2-7 TRBV27 CASSPTSGLSYEQYF
TRBJ1-1 TRBV7-2 CASSHRHEAFF
TRBJ1-1 TRBV5-1 CASSLFETARNTEAFF
TRBJ1-1 TRBV4-1 CASSTASMGTEAFF
TRBJ1-3 TRBV5-1 CASRSGEGSGNTIYF
TRBJ2-7 TRBV7-2 CASSYERTGGLSDEQYF
TRBJ2-1 TRBV5-1 CASSFPGLAGGEQFF
TRBJ1-1 TRBV30 CAWSVRGGLNTEAFF
TRBJ2-7 TRBV4-1 CASSQDPTSDYEQYF
TRBJ2-3 TRBV9 CASSVGLAGVRTDTQYF
TRBJ1-5 TRBV28 CASAGGGWSNQPQHF
TRBJ1-5 TRBV19 CASSIDEEMGTGGRDDQPQHF
TRBJ2-2 TRBV7-3 CASSLQGGLNTGELFF
TRBJ2-1 TRBV27 CASSGGGGSYNEQFF
TRBJ2-1 TRBV6-4 CASSEVASGGYNEQFF
TRBJ1-5 TRBV6-6 CASSGQGYHQPQHF
TRBJ1-1 TRBV5-1 CASSLAGEEAFF
TRBJ1-1 TRBV28 CATSPPRGTEAFF
TRBJ1-1 TRBV18 CASSPGQGRAEAFF
TRBJ2-3 TRBV7-2 CASSSIEGGARDTQYF
TRBJ1-4 TRBV5-1 CASSLGFGGPAEEKLFF
TRBJ2-2 TRBV18 CASSPPGSETGAGELFF
TRBJ1-5 TRBV27 CASSSGQGNQPQHF
TRBJ2-7 TRBV28 CASRSPERYEQYF
TRBJ2-7 TRBV5-1 CASSPSGEGSYEQYF
TRBJ2-2 TRBV19 CASSLQGRGTGELFF
TRBJ2-7 TRBV27 CASSPGLSYEQYF
TRBJ2-5 TRBV27 CASSSKSAGRVSETQYF
TRBJ1-4 TRBV6-6 CASSYSGQSGELFF
TRBJ2-6 TRBV28 CASRRQTSGANVLTF
TRBJ1-3 TRBV5-4 CASSLRQGASGNTIYF
TRBJ2-3 TRBV6-5 CASSLGLTGGTDTQYF
TRBJ1-1 TRBV6-6 CASISKTGERTEAFF
TRBJ1-1 TRBV6-6 CASSYGQERTSEAFF
TRBJ1-5 TRBV10-3 CAIATWDRGVHSNQPQHF
TRBJ2-7 TRBV6-6 CASSSTGLYEQYF
TRBJ1-1 TRBV30 CAWSSYTEAFF
TRBJ1-1 TRBV14 CASSPAGAGTEAFF
TRBJ1-4 TRBV27 CASSLRGQNNEKLFF
TRBJ2-1 TRBV6-4 CASSDSGLAEKYNEQFF